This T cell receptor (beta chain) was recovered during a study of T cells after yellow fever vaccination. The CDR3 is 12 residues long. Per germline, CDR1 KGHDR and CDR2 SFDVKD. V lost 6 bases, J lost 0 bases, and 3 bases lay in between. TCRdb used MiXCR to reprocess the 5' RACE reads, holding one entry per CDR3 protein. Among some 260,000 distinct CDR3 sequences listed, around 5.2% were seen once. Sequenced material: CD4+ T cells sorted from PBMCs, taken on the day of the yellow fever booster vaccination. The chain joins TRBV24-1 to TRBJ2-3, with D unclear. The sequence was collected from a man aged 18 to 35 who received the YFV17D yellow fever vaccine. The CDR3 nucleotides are TGTGCCACCAGTACTAGCACAGATACGCAGTATTTT. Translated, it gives CATSTSTDTQYF.